This T cell receptor beta chain was observed in a study of Graves' ophthalmopathy and Graves' hyperthyroidism. J was trimmed by 8 bases and V by 6 bases; bases with no gene match: 4. This CDR3 is 14 amino acids long. CDR1 and CDR2 from the germline V gene are ENHRY and SYGVKD. Excluded were patients with other autoimmune diseases, uncontrolled infections, pregnancy or lactation. Diagnoses were established from clinical symptoms, serum thyroxine, TRAb, thyroid ultrasound and orbital computed tomography. PBMCs were isolated by Ficoll-Paque density gradient centrifugation, using more than 8.5 ml of fresh peripheral blood as the starting material. TCR beta CDR3 regions were amplified from RNA transcripts. Investigators did first-round RT-PCR with HTBI primers, then second-round multiplex PCR. TCRdb ran MiXCR on the multiplex PCR reads and lists one entry per CDR3 protein. The sample records about 660,000 distinct CDR3 sequences, roughly 41% being singletons.

Sample: peripheral blood. The chain is built from TRBV10-3 and TRBJ1-6; the match to TRBD1 covers 10 bases. This clonotype originated in an adult man with Graves' ophthalmopathy. CDR3 region: CAIRTGTGDSPLHF. CDR3 DNA: TGTGCCATCAGGACCGGGACAGGGGATTCACCCCTCCACTTT.